The 27 T cell receptor beta chains presented below share a single source sample, sequenced in a study of shared clonotypes between healthy human individuals. The table came from immunoSEQ multiplex PCR; TCRdb's copy has only in-frame clones and leaves some out. The sample shows a few hundred thousand clones, around three quarters of them seen only once. Sequencing was carried out using PBMCs. The receptors were gathered from a woman in her forties in good health. Some clones in this sample may be carry-over from other donors' samples.

In the case of this clone: One end of the junction does not line up with germline, which may come from a read error. This chain connects TRBV4-3 to TRBJ2-3; 7 bases map to TRBD2. This CDR3 is built from 17 residues. CDR1 is LGHNA, CDR2 YSLEER, per germline. The CDR3 spells CASSQDGGRANTDTQYF. The CDR3, as DNA: TGCGCCAGTAGCCAAGACGGAGGGAGGGCCAACACAGATACGCAGTATTTT.

V is TRBV7-9 and J is TRBJ2-7, with D perhaps matching TRBD1 (5 bases). The V gene lost 6 bases and the J gene lost 2 bases, with 17 bases spanning the gap. Germline V CDR1 and CDR2: SEHNR, FQNEAQ (reference sequence). The CDR3 totals 15 residues. CDR3 in DNA: TGTGCCAGCAGGAACCCCCGTGACAGTGCCTACGAGCAGTACTTC. It specifies CASRNPRDSAYEQYF.

V usage is TRBV5-6 and J usage is TRBJ2-7; either TRBD1 or TRBD2 may supply D (6 bases each). The CDR3 covers 13 residues. Germline CDR1 is SGHDT and CDR2 is YYEEEE. Trimming pared 6 bases from V and 2 bases from J, leaving 12 bases between. The CDR3: CASKEGGTYEQYF. The CDR3 region has the DNA TGTGCCAGCAAAGAGGGGGGTACCTACGAGCAGTACTTC.

The chain couples TRBV6-4 to TRBJ2-7, with 8 bases identical to TRBD1. This CDR3 has 14 amino acids. The germline V gene has CDR1 MRHNA and CDR2 SNTAGT. J gave up 1 base and V 6 bases, and 5 bases lay outside the gene matches. The CDR3 here is CASRTGQGSYEQYF. The CDR3 coding sequence is TGTGCCAGCAGGACCGGACAGGGATCCTACGAGCAGTACTTC.

J is TRBJ2-5 and V is TRBV2; D perhaps matches TRBD1 (6 bases). Trimming left V 6 bases short and J 0 bases short, with 8 bases between. The CDR3 length is 13 residues. CDR1 is SNHLY and CDR2 is FYNNEI in the germline V gene. CDR3 protein: CASSRDNQETQYF. The CDR3 region has the DNA TGTGCCAGCAGCAGGGACAACCAAGAGACCCAGTACTTC.

In regard to this clone: A much larger clone differs from this one at a single base, so this may be a read error. The V and J genes are TRBV30 and TRBJ2-7; D possibly matches TRBD1 or TRBD2 (5 bases each). Germline values: CDR1 GTSNPN, CDR2 SVGIG (reference sequence). V was pared by 4 bases and J by 3 bases, with 25 bases between. The CDR3 runs to 17 residues. The CDR3 region is CAWTLRGAPSPGYEQYF. The CDR3 DNA reads as TGTGCCTGGACCTTGAGAGGGGCACCTAGCCCCGGCTACGAGCAGTACTTC.

This chain links TRBV7-2 with TRBJ1-2, with TRBD1 matching 9 bases. The CDR3 spans 15 residues. CDR1 SGHTA and CDR2 FQGNSA come from the germline V gene. V shed 3 bases, J shed 4 bases, and the junction held 6 bases outside the gene matches. Here the CDR3 DNA reads TGTGCCAGCAGCTTCGACAGGGGGTCGATCTATGGCTACACCTTC. Translated, it gives CASSFDRGSIYGYTF.

The V call is TRBV6-1, the J call TRBJ1-1; 8 positions agree with TRBD1. Germline values: CDR1 MNHNS, CDR2 SASEGT. CDR3 length equals 18 residues. V gave up 1 base and J gave up 3 bases; unmatched junction bases: 13. The CDR3 sequence: CASSEVVDRGYWDTEAFF. The DNA for the CDR3 is TGTGCCAGCAGTGAAGTAGTTGACAGGGGATATTGGGACACTGAAGCTTTCTTT.

Remarks on this clone: The same CDR3 can be traced to other DNA sequences in this sample. The rearrangement uses TRBV28 and TRBJ2-3; no clear D gene. Germline CDR1 MDHEN, CDR2 SYDVKM. With 2 bases removed from V and 6 bases from J, the gap between germline ends came to 6 bases. CDR3 length equals 12 residues. The CDR3 reads CASSLRTDTQYF. As DNA, the CDR3 is TGTGCCAGCAGTTTACGAACGGATACGCAGTATTTT.

The V gene is TRBV28, the J gene TRBJ1-2; D might be TRBD1 (6 bases). CDR3 size: 15 residues. V shed 6 bases and J shed 2 bases, with 16 bases lying between them. Germline V gives CDR1 MDHEN, CDR2 SYDVKM. The CDR3 DNA reads as TGTGCCAGCAGGTTCTGGGGGCCAAAAAACTATGGCTACACCTTC. This sequence encodes CASRFWGPKNYGYTF.

In this sample, this clone turned up many times. V gene TRBV6-5 combines with J gene TRBJ2-7; TRBD1 matches at 10 bases. The CDR3 has 13 residues. V was pared by 6 bases and J by 3 bases, with 2 bases of the junction left unmatched. Germline CDR1 MNHEY, CDR2 SVGAGI. The CDR3 reads CASRGQGRYEQYF. Here the CDR3 DNA reads TGTGCCAGCAGGGGACAGGGGCGCTACGAGCAGTACTTC.

The gene calls are TRBV28 and TRBJ1-2, with 10 bases identical to TRBD1. V gave up 4 bases and J gave up 6 bases; unmatched junction bases: 8. The V gene's germline CDR1 is MDHEN and CDR2 SYDVKM. This CDR3 has 15 residues. CDR3 DNA sequence: TGTGCCAGCAGTTCCTCCGGGACAGGGGTTCATGGCTACACCTTC. Translated: CASSSSGTGVHGYTF.

On this clone itself: A far larger clone is one nucleotide away, so this likely arose from a read error. Within the sample, other DNA sequences also encode this same CDR3. V gene TRBV28 combines with J gene TRBJ2-1, with 10 bases identical to TRBD2. Germline CDR1 is MDHEN and CDR2 is SYDVKM. The CDR3 totals 15 residues. CDR3 loop: CASSPGTSEYNEQFF. DNA of the CDR3: TGTGCTAGCAGCCCCGGGACTAGCGAATACAATGAGCAGTTCTTC.

The rearrangement links TRBV11-2 to TRBJ2-3; TRBD2 matches at 7 bases. Germline loops: CDR1 SGHAT, CDR2 FQNNGV. With 2 bases clipped from V and 2 bases from J, the junction kept 4 bases outside the gene matches. There are 15 residues in the CDR3. CDR3 nucleotides: TGTGCCAGCAGCTTATGGGGGAGGGCCACAGATACGCAGTATTTT. Translating it yields CASSLWGRATDTQYF. The variable domain in full, with the rest retrieved from reference TRBV11-2 and TRBJ2-3, is EAGVAQSPRYKIIEKRQSVAFWCNPISGHATLYWYQQILGQGPKLLIQFQNNGVVDDSQLPKDRFSAERLKGVDSTLKIQPAKLEDSAVYLCASSLWGRATDTQYFGPGTRLTVL.

In its sample, this clone was seen many times. Additional DNA sequences in this sample encode the identical CDR3. The V call is TRBV5-6, the J call TRBJ1-4, with 9 positions matching TRBD1. The CDR3 has 15 amino acids. With V trimmed by 4 bases and J by 7 bases, 8 bases remained unmatched. Germline CDR1 SGHDT, CDR2 YYEEEE. The CDR3 nucleotides read TGTGCCAGCAGCACGGACAGGGGAATTCGTGAAAAACTGTTTTTT. Translated: CASSTDRGIREKLFF.

A single count supports this clone. The V call is TRBV9, the J call TRBJ2-5; the D gene is possibly TRBD1 (5 bases). Per the germline V gene, CDR1 is SGDLS and CDR2 is YYNGEE. The CDR3 runs to 14 residues. Trimming removed 0 bases at V and 7 bases at J, with 13 bases between. CDR3 DNA: TGTGCCAGCAGCGTAGTCGACCGTCAGGGGACCCAGTACTTC. Translating gives CASSVVDRQGTQYF.

This chain joins TRBV18 and TRBJ1-5; 8 bases map to TRBD1. The CDR3 consists of 15 residues. V dropped 3 bases and J dropped 5; count of bases not matched to a gene: 6. Germline lookup yields CDR1 KGHSH and CDR2 LQKENI. In nucleotides, the CDR3 is TGTGCCAGCTCACCCGGACAGGGAAGCTATCAGCCCCAGCATTTT. It is translated as CASSPGQGSYQPQHF.

Here the CDR3 DNA reads TGTGCCAGCAGTGAAACGGCCTCCTCCTACGAGCAGTACTTC. This codes for CASSETASSYEQYF. V is TRBV6-1 and J is TRBJ2-7; no firm D call. The CDR3 is made up of 14 amino acids. V lost 2 bases, J lost 0 bases, and 8 bases lay in between. Germline loops: CDR1 MNHNS, CDR2 SASEGT.

The rearrangement joins TRBV28 to TRBJ1-1; D call uncertain. V was cut by 5 bases and J by 1 base, with 8 bases left in between. There are 13 residues in the CDR3. The germline CDR1 and CDR2 sequences are MDHEN and SYDVKM. The CDR3 region is CASSQNWNTEAFF. The CDR3 bases are TGTGCCAGCAGTCAAAATTGGAACACTGAAGCTTTCTTT.

The chain joins TRBV19 to TRBJ1-1, with D perhaps TRBD1 (5 bases). CDR1 LNHDA and CDR2 SQIVND come from the germline V gene (reference sequence). The V gene lost 7 bases and the J gene lost 4 bases, with 13 bases spanning the gap. The CDR3 has 13 residues. The CDR3 region is CASTFWGSTEAFF. For the CDR3, the DNA is TGTGCCAGTACCTTTTGGGGGTCCACTGAAGCTTTCTTT.

The chain uses TRBV6-6 and TRBJ1-1, with a weak D call TRBD1 (6 bases). This CDR3 spans 15 amino acids. V lost 4 bases and J lost 3, with 15 bases in between. Germline lookup yields CDR1 MNHNY and CDR2 SVGAGI (reference sequence). The CDR3 protein is CASSSLTGQDTEAFF. The CDR3 nucleotides are TGTGCCAGCAGTTCCCTAACAGGGCAGGACACTGAAGCTTTCTTT.

Comments on this clone: Different DNA sequences within this sample yield the same CDR3. The gene calls are TRBV18 and TRBJ2-3; no definite D call. This CDR3 has 14 residues. CDR1 KGHSH and CDR2 LQKENI come from the germline V gene. Trimming took 0 bases from V and 1 from J, leaving 5 bases between them. CDR3 residues: CASSPPTRTDTQYF. In DNA form, the CDR3 reads TGTGCCAGCTCACCACCTACTCGCACAGATACGCAGTATTTT.

The chain has TRBV11-3 and TRBJ2-7; possible D gene TRBD2, 5 bases. V lost 2 bases to trimming and J lost 5 bases, with 10 bases between them. The germline V gene has CDR1 SGHNT and CDR2 YENEEA. The CDR3 loop spans 13 amino acids. CDR3 coding DNA: TGTGCCAGCAGCTTAAGGCCCGGGAACGAGCAGTACTTC. Translating it yields CASSLRPGNEQYF.

As regards this clone: The sample carries other DNA sequences with the same CDR3. The CDR3 DNA follows: TGTGCCTGGGGGACAGGGGGCAATCAGCCCCAGCATTTT. It codes for CAWGTGGNQPQHF. This chain joins TRBV30 and TRBJ1-5; the match to TRBD1 covers 10 bases. With V trimmed by 5 bases and J by 2 bases, 0 bases remained unmatched. CDR1 is GTSNPN and CDR2 is SVGIG in the germline V gene (reference sequence). The CDR3 runs to 13 residues. Combining the CDR3 with reference TRBV30 and TRBJ1-5 gives the whole variable domain SQTIHQWPATLVQPVGSPLSLECTVEGTSNPNLYWYRQAAGRGLQLLFYSVGIGQISSEVPQNLSASRPQDRQFILSSKKLLLSDSGFYLCAWGTGGNQPQHFGDGTRLSIL.

This clone was seen only once. This chain links TRBV28 with TRBJ2-3; 7 bases align to TRBD2. CDR1 and CDR2 from the germline V gene are MDHEN and SYDVKM. J gave up 0 bases and V 6 bases, and 9 bases lay outside the gene matches. This CDR3 is 16 amino acids long. In DNA form, the CDR3 reads TGTGCCAGCAGACCTAGCGGCGGGTTTAGCACAGATACGCAGTATTTT. Encoded protein: CASRPSGGFSTDTQYF.

This clone has more than one count but fewer than ten. The J gene is TRBJ1-5, the V gene TRBV21-1. TRBV21-1 is a known pseudogene. The CDR3 sequence is 15 residues long. CDR3: CASSYITLFGQPQHF. The CDR3 DNA reads TGTGCCAGCTCCTACATTACCCTGTTCGGTCAGCCCCAGCATTTT.

V and J are TRBV30 and TRBJ1-2; 9 bases are shared with TRBD1. J lost 4 bases, V lost 0 bases, and 15 bases had no gene match. The CDR3 consists of 18 residues. The germline gives CDR1 GTSNPN, CDR2 SVGIG (reference sequence). This chain's CDR3 is CAWSVPSKIRQGGYGYTF. The CDR3 nucleotides are TGTGCCTGGAGTGTACCCTCAAAGATAAGACAGGGGGGCTATGGCTACACCTTC.